This T cell receptor beta chain was captured in a study of beta chain features in type 1 diabetes. Broader study findings: Fewer junction insertions and more nucleotide deletions appeared in type 1 diabetes patients. Compared with healthy donors, patients appeared to share more similar naive, central memory and regulatory TCRB repertoires. Patients with Type 1 diabetes showed moderately but significantly shorter TCRB CDR3s in all four CD4+ subsets.

Donors underwent one heparinised blood draw, 95 to 150 mL on average. A CD45RO/CCR7/CD25/CD127/CD95/CD27 panel sorted naive, central memory, regulatory and stem cell-like memory CD4+ cells. This clone was detected a few times. Its cognate antigen is unknown. The isolated RNA, all of it, was reverse transcribed, so expressed TCRB transcripts were what got sequenced. Libraries were prepared by immunoSEQ multiplex PCR; TCRdb keeps only in-frame clonotypes and omits some of them. The sample has a few hundred thousand clones; approximately 13% are singletons. The V gene end was trimmed by 4 bases and the J gene end by 5 bases; junction bases not matched to a gene: 4. Per the germline V gene, CDR1 is SGHNT and CDR2 is YYREEE (reference sequence). CDR3 length: 14 amino acids.

The receptor was isolated from a man aged 25-45 years with type 1 diabetes. Sequencing input: naive CD4+ T cells from blood. The chain carries TRBV5-4 and TRBJ2-1, with 9 bases matching TRBD1. The CDR3 sequence: CASSLRDRDNEQFF. For the CDR3, the DNA is TGTGCCAGCAGCCTCCGGGACAGGGACAATGAGCAGTTCTTC.